What follows are 7 T cell receptor beta chains derived from one specimen sequenced in a study of T-cell reconstitution after alpha-beta-depleted transplantation in children (TCRdb year 2016). Library preparation was by PCR. Sequencing used an Illumina HiSeq 2500. TCR library preparation used molecular barcoding, with unique molecular identifiers applied to normalize quantification of the TCRbeta repertoire. TCRdb ran its own pipeline on the public reads, namely fastp trimming at Q25 and MiXCR clone calling, and kept in-frame beta chains. A single entry per CDR3 protein holds the most common genes and DNA from its merged rows. The sample has hundreds of thousands of distinct CDR3 sequences on record, roughly 15% of them singletons. Of the sample, around 5% is held by the ten largest clones. This specimen's treatment or condition label, interpreted: allogeneic hematopoietic cell transplantation with graft depleted of TCRalphabeta T cells and CD19 B cells.

Sequenced material: PBMCs, mostly from graft donor cells, taken 360 days after TCRalphabeta/CD19-depleted stem cell transplant. The receptor source for this set is a male patient aged 5 to 17 who had a stem cell transplant for acute lymphoblastic leukemia, so the T cells may come from the graft donor.

This clonotype was observed at least ten times. The chain combines TRBV4-1 with TRBJ2-3; 8 nucleotides align to TRBD2. The junction had 4 bases not matched to a gene; V was cut back by 1 base and J by 1 base. CDR1 MGHRA and CDR2 YSYEKL come from the germline V gene. The CDR3 has 16 residues. This CDR3 is CASSQVAGGGTDTQYF. In nucleotides, the CDR3 is TGCGCCAGCAGCCAAGTGGCGGGAGGCGGCACAGATACGCAGTATTTT.

This clonotype was seen a few times. The chain recombines TRBV5-1 with TRBJ1-1, with D tentatively TRBD1 (6 bases). Germline V lookup: CDR1 SGHRS, CDR2 YFSETQ. Trimming took 0 bases from V and 4 from J, leaving 10 bases between them. There are 14 residues in the CDR3. The CDR3: CASSLGGALTEAFF. In DNA form, the CDR3 reads TGCGCCAGCAGCTTGGGGGGGGCGCTCACTGAAGCTTTCTTT.

V gene TRBV20-1 combines with J gene TRBJ2-3, with D tentatively TRBD2 (5 bases). CDR3 length equals 16 residues. V was clipped by 0 bases and J by 2 bases, with 15 bases between them. Germline V gene data show CDR1 as DFQATT and CDR2 as SNEGSKA (reference sequence). The CDR3 DNA reads TGCAGTGCTAGAGATCGAGGTCGGGGTTTCACAGATACGCAGTATTTT. It is translated as CSARDRGRGFTDTQYF.

There are a few counts of this clonotype. J is TRBJ1-5 and V is TRBV10-3, with a tentative D call TRBD1 (5 bases). The germline CDR1 and CDR2 sequences are ENHRY and SYGVKD. This CDR3 is built from 15 residues. Trimming removed 4 bases at V and 6 bases at J, with 16 bases between. The CDR3 is CAISAGRIEGQPQHF. The CDR3 nucleotides are TGTGCCATCAGTGCGGGACGGATTGAGGGTCAGCCCCAGCATTTT.

This clonotype was observed many times. The chain couples TRBV4-3 to TRBJ2-1; D is uncertain. V was pared by 2 bases and J by 4 bases, with 12 bases between. Per germline, CDR1 LGHNA and CDR2 YSLEER. The CDR3 runs 15 residues. As DNA, the CDR3 is TGCGCCAGCAGCCAAATCCGTTCCCCTTACAATGAGCAGTTCTTC. It is translated as CASSQIRSPYNEQFF.

The V call is TRBV5-1, the J call TRBJ2-7; D is ambiguous. The CDR3 totals 11 residues. V gave up 2 bases and J gave up 7 bases, with 7 bases separating them. Germline V gives CDR1 SGHRS, CDR2 YFSETQ. CDR3 sequence: CASSLDGEQYF. CDR3 DNA sequence: TGCGCCAGCAGCTTAGACGGGGAGCAGTACTTC.

There are many counts of this clonotype. This sequence joins TRBV6-4 and TRBJ1-6; D possibly corresponds to TRBD1 (6 bases). Deletions cut 6 bases from V and 1 base from J, with 22 bases between. Looked up from germline, CDR1 is MRHNA and CDR2 is SNTAGT. This CDR3 region has 19 residues. CDR3 nucleotide sequence: TGTGCCAGCAGAATAACAGGGTCGGAGCTAAGGTCCTATAATTCACCCCTCCACTTT. Its translation is CASRITGSELRSYNSPLHF.